This TCR beta chain was recorded in a study of T-cell reconstitution after alpha-beta-depleted transplantation in children. Study outcomes and limitations: By one year post-transplant, T-cell counts and diversity largely arose from T cells that were newly produced. Several hundred expanded graft clones reportedly supplied alpha-beta T cells about two months after transplant.

Trimming removed 4 bases at V and 3 bases at J, with 10 bases between. In germline, CDR1 is SGHNT, CDR2 YENEEA. There are 13 residues in the CDR3. The TCRbeta library incorporated unique molecular identifiers. TCRdb used MiXCR to reprocess the PCR reads, holding one entry per CDR3 protein. This table holds hundreds of thousands of distinct CDR3 sequences, approximately 11% found once. This clonotype has only a few counts. Its antigen is currently unknown. This chain uses TRBV11-3 with TRBJ2-7; unclear D gene. The clonotype was recovered from a child younger than two with acute myeloid leukemia, due to receive a stem cell transplant. Sequencing was performed on PBMCs, taken before TCRalphabeta/CD19-depleted stem cell transplant. Here the CDR3 reads CASSSSGLYEQYF. The DNA of the CDR3 is TGTGCCAGCAGCTCCTCCGGGCTCTACGAGCAGTACTTC.